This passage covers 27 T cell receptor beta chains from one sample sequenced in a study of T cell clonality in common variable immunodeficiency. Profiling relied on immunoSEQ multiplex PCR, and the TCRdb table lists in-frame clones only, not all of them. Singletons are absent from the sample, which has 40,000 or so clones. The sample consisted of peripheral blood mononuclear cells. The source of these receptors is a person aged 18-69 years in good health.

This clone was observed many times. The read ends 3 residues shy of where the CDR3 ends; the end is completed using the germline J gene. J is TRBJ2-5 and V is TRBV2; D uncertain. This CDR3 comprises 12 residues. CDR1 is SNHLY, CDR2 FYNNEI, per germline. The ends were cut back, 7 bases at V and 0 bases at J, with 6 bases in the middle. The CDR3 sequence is CASKPNQETQYF. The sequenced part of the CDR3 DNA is TGTGCCAGCAAGCCAAACCAAGAGACC.

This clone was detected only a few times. Partial CDR3 DNA: TGTGCCAGCAGCTCCCCCCAGGGAGGCTATGGC. Amino acids: CASSSPQGGYG. The CDR3 in full is CASSSPQGGYGYTF. The chain is built from TRBV11-1 and TRBJ1-2, with D perhaps TRBD1 (5 bases). The read halts 3 residues ahead of the CDR3 end, with the missing end drawn from the germline J gene. Germline CDR1 and CDR2: SGHAT and FQDESV (reference sequence). The CDR3 is 14 amino acids. V lost 4 bases to trimming and J lost 4 bases, with 13 bases between them.

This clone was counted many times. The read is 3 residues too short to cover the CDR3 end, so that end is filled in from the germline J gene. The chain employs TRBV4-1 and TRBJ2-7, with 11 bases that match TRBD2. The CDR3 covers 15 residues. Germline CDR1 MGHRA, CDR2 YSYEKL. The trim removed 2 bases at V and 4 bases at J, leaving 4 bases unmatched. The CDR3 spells CASSQPTSGDYEQYF. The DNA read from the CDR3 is TGCGCCAGCAGCCAACCGACTAGCGGGGATTACGAG.

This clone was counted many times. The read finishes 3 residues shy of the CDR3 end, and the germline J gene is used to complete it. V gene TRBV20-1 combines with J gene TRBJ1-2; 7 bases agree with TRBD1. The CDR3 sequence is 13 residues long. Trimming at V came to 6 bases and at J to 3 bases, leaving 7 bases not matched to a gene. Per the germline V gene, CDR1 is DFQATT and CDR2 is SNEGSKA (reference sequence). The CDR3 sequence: CSAPGQGDYGYTF. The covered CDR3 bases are TGCAGTGCCCCAGGCCAGGGGGACTATGGC.

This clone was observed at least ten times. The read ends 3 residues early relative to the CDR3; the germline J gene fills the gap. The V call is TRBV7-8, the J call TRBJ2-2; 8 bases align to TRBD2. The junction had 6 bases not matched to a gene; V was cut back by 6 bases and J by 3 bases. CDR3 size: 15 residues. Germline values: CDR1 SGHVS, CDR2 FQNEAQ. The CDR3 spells CASRLAVGYTGELFF. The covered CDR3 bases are TGTGCCAGCAGACTAGCGGTAGGCTACACCGGGGAG.

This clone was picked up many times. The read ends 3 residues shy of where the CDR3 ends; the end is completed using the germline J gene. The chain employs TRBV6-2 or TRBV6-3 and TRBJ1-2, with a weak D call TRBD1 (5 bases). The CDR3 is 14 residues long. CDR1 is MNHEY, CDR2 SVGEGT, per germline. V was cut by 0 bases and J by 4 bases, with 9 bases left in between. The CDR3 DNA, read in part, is TGTGCCAGCAGTTACTCGATGGGACTCTATGGC. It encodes CASSYSMGLYG. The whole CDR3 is CASSYSMGLYGYTF.

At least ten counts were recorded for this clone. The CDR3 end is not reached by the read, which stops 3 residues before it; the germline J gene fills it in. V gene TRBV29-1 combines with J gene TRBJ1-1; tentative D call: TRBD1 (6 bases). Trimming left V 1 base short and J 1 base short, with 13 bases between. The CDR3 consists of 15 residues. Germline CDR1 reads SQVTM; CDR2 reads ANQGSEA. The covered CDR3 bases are TGCAGCGTTGAAGTCGTGGACAGTCAGAACACTGAA. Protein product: CSVEVVDSQNTE. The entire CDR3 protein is CSVEVVDSQNTEAFF.

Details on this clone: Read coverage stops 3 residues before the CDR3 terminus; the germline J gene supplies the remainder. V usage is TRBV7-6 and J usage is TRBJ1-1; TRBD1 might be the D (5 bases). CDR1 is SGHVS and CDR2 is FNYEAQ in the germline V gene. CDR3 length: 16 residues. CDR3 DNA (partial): TGTGCCAGCAGCTTTATCCGGGGCTCGGGGGAAGAGACA. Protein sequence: CASSFIRGSGEET. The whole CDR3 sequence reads CASSFIRGSGEETAFF.

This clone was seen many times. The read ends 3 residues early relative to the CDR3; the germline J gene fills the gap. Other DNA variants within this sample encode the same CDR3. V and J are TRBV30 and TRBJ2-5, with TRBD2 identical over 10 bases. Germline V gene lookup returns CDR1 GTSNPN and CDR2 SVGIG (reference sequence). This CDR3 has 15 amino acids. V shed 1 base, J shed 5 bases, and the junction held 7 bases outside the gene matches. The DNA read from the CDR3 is TGTGCCTGGAGTGCGCTAGCGGGAGTTAGTGAGACC. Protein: CAWSALAGVSET. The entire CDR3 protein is CAWSALAGVSETQYF.

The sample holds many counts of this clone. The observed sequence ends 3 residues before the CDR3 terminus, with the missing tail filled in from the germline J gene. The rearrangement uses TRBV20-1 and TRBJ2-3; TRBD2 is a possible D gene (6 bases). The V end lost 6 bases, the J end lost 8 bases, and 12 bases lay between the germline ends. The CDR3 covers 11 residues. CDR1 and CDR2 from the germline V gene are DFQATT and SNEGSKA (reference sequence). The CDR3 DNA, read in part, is TGCAGTGCCCCCGACGGGGGTACG. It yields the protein CSAPDGGT. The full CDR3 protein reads CSAPDGGTQYF.

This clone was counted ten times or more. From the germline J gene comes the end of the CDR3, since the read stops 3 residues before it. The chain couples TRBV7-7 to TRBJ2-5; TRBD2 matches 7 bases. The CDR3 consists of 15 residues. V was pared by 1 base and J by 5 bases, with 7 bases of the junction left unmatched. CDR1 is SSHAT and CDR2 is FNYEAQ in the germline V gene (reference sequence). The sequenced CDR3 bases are TGTGCCAGCAGCTTAGTTGGGGGGGAGATGGAGACC. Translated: CASSLVGGEMET. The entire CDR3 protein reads CASSLVGGEMETQYF.

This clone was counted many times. The part of the CDR3 DNA that was read is TGTGCCAGCAGCCCCCCGGGACAGGGAGTCTCACCC. Translated: CASSPPGQGVSP. The whole CDR3 sequence is CASSPPGQGVSPLHF. J is TRBJ1-6 and V is TRBV6-4; TRBD1 matches at 9 bases. The CDR3 end lies 3 residues beyond the end of the read and is filled in from the germline J gene. This CDR3 contains 15 residues. CDR1 and CDR2 (germline): MRHNA, SNTAGT. Trimming cost V 6 bases and J 10 bases; bases outside gene matches: 10.

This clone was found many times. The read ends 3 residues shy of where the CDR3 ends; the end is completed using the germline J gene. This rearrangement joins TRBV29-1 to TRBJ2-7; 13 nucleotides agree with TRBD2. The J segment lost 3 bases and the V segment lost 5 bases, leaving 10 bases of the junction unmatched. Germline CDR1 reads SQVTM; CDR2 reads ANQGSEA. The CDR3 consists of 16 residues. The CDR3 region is CSVRTGLAGSFYEQYF. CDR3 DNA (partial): TGCAGCGTTAGGACGGGACTAGCGGGATCCTTCTACGAG.

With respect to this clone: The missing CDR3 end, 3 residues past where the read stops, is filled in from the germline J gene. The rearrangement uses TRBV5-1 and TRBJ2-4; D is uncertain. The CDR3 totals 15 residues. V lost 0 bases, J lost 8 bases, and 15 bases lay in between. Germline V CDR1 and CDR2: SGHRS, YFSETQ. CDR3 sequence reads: CASSLEARRAHIQYF. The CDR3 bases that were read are TGCGCCAGCAGCTTGGAGGCGAGAAGGGCTCACATT.

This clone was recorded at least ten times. The CDR3 bases that were read are TGTGCCAGTCAACAGGGGGGGACTGAA. Protein sequence: CASQQGGTE. From start to end, the CDR3 is CASQQGGTEAFF. V gene TRBV7-9 combines with J gene TRBJ1-1, with TRBD1 matching over 8 bases. The read comes to an end 3 residues before the CDR3 does, leaving the germline J gene to fill in the end. The CDR3 is made up of 12 amino acids. CDR1 is SEHNR, CDR2 FQNEAQ, per germline (reference sequence). V lost 9 bases and J lost 5; bases outside the gene matches: 5.

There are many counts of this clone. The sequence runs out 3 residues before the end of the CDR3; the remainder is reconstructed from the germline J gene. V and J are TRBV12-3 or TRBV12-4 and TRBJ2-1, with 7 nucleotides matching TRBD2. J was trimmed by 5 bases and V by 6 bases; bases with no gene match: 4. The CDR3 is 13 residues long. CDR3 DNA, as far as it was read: TGTGCCAGCAGCTCCGGGACTAACAATGAG. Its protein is CASSSGTNNE. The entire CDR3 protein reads CASSSGTNNEQFF.

CDR3 DNA (partial): TGCAGTGCTGGACAGGCAAGCTCCTATAATTCACCA. Its translation is CSAGQASSYNSP. The CDR3 as a whole reads CSAGQASSYNSPLFF. The J gene is TRBJ1-4, the V gene TRBV20-1; 7 bases agree with TRBD1. The read comes to an end 3 residues before the CDR3 does, leaving the germline J gene to fill in the end. Germline CDR1 is DFQATT and CDR2 is SNEGSKA (reference sequence). This CDR3 has 15 amino acids.

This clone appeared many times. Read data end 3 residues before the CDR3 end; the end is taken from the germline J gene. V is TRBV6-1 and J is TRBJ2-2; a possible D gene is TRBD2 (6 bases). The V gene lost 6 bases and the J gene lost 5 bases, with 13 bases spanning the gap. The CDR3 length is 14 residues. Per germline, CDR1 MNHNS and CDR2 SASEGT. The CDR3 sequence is CASREFSGTGELFF. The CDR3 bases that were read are TGTGCCAGCAGGGAATTTAGCGGTACCGGGGAG.

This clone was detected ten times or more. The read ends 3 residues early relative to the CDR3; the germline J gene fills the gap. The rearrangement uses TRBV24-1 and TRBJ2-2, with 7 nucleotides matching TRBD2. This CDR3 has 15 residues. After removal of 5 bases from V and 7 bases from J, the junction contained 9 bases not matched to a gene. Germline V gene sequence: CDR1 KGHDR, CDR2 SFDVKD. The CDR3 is CATSAGGSMIGELFF. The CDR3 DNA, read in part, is TGTGCCACCAGTGCCGGCGGGAGTATGATCGGGGAG.

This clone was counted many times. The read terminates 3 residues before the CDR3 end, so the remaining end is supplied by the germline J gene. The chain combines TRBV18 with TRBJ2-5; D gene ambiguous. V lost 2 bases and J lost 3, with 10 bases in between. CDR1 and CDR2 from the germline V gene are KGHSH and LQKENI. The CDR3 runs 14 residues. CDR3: CASSPNPPKETQYF. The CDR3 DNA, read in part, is TGTGCCAGCTCACCAAATCCCCCCAAAGAGACC.

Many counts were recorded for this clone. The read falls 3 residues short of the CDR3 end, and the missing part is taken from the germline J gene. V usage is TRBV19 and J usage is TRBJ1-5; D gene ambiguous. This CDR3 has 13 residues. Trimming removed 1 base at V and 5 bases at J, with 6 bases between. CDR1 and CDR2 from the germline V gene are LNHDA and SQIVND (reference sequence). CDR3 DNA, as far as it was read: TGTGCCAGTAGTATAGTCGGGGATCAGCCC. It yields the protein CASSIVGDQP. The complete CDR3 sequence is CASSIVGDQPQHF. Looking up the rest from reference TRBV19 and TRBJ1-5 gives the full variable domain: DGGITQSPKYLFRKEGQNVTLSCEQNLNHDAMYWYRQDPGQGLRLIYYSQIVNDFQKGDIAEGYSVSREKKESFPLTVTSAQKNPTAFYLCASSIVGDQPQHFGDGTRLSIL.

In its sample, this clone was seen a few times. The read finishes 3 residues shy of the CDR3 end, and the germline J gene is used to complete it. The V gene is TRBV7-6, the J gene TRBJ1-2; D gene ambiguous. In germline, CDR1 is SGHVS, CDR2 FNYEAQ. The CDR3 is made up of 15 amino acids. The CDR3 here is CASSFGGSSYNDYTF. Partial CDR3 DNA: TGTGCCAGCAGCTTTGGCGGGAGCTCCTACAATGAC.

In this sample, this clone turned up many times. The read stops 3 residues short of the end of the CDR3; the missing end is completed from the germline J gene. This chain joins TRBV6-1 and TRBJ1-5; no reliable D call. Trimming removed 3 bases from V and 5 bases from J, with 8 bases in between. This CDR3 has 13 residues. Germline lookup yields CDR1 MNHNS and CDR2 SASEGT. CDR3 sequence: CASSDSFDQPQHF. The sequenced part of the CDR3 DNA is TGTGCCAGCAGTGATTCATTTGATCAGCCC.

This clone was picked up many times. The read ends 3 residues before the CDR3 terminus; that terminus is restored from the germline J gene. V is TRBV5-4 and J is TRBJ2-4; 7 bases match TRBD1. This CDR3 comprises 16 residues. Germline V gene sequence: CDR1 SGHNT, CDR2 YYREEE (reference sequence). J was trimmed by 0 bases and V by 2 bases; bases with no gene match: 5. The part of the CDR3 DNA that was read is TGTGCCAGCAGCTTACAGGGGTCGTTAGCCAAAAACATT. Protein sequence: CASSLQGSLAKNI. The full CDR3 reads CASSLQGSLAKNIQYF.

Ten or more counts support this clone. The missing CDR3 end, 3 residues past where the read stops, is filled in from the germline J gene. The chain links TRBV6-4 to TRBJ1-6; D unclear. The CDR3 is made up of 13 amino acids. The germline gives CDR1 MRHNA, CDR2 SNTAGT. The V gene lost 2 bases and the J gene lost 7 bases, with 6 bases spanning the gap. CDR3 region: CASSDVENSPLHF. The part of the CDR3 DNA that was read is TGTGCCAGCAGTGACGTAGAAAATTCACCC.

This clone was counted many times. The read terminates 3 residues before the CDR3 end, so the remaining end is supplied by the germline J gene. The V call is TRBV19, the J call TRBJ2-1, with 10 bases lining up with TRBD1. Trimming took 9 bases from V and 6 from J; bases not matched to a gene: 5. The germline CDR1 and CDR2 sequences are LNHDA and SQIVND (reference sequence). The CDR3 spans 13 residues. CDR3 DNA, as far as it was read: TGTGCCAGCCGGGACAGGGGTTCCAATGAG. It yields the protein CASRDRGSNE. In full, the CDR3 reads CASRDRGSNEQFF.

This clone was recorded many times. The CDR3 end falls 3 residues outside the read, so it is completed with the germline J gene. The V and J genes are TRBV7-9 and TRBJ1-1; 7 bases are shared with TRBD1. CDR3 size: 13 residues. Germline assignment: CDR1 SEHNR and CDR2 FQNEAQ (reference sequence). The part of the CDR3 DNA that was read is TGTGCCAGCAGCTTACGACAGGGAGGCTTT. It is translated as CASSLRQGGF. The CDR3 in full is CASSLRQGGFAFF.